A selection of T cell receptor beta chains follows, all from one sample in a study of blood T cell repertoires in COVID-19. Here immunoSEQ multiplex PCR was the method, and the copy in TCRdb shows in-frame clones only, minus some. The sample comprises about 100,000 clones, approximately 90% of which are singletons, and around 2.1% rests with the top ten. Sequencing input: peripheral blood. These receptors all come from a man between 50 and 59 years old with active COVID-19. Both conserved end residues are part of each CDR3. The order of the fields is D gene, V gene, clone size, J gene, CDR3 DNA, CDR3 protein. A D gene is named only where the DNA matches it firmly. Size is omitted from some rows. Given values are once, few, many or a class for expanded clones.

TRBD1	TRBV19	.	TRBJ1-5	TGTGCCTCCACCGGGCAGGGGGCACAGAGTCAGCCCCAGCATTTT	CASTGQGAQSQPQHF
.	TRBV4-1	.	TRBJ2-1	TGCGCCAGCAGCAAAAACGGTTACTACAATGAGCAGTTCTTC	CASSKNGYYNEQFF
TRBD1	TRBV7-9	.	TRBJ2-7	TGTGCCAGCAGCTTCCCCGGACAGGGGATGTCCCCCTACGAGCAGTACTTC	CASSFPGQGMSPYEQYF
.	TRBV30	.	TRBJ2-6	TGTGCCTGGAGCCCCGGACAGCTTGGGGCCAACGTCCTGACTTTC	CAWSPGQLGANVLTF
TRBD1	TRBV6-1	.	TRBJ1-5	TGTGCCAGCAGTCCCGACAGGGTCAAGCCCCAGCATTTT	CASSPDRVKPQHF
TRBD2	TRBV11-3	.	TRBJ2-5	TGTGCCAGCAGCTCCGCCGGGTGGGGACTAGCGGACCCAGAGACCCAGTACTTC	CASSSAGWGLADPETQYF
TRBD2	TRBV11-3	.	TRBJ2-5	TGTGCCAGCAGCTTGAGCGGGAGCGGGAAGACCCAGTACTTC	CASSLSGSGKTQYF
TRBD1	TRBV4-1	.	TRBJ2-1	TGCGCCAGCAGTTGGGGACAGAAGTCCAATGAGCAGTTCTTC	CASSWGQKSNEQFF
.	TRBV21-1	once	TRBJ2-2	TGTGCCAGCAGCCCCAAATCCCACTGGCGGGAGGTAGGGGCGAACACCGGGGAGCTGTTTTTT	CASSPKSHWREVGANTGELFF
.	TRBV5-4	.	TRBJ2-7	TGTGCCAGCAGCTTGGGTTCCTCCGTCTCCTACGAGCAGTACTTC	CASSLGSSVSYEQYF
.	TRBV24-1	.	TRBJ2-3	TGTGCCACCAGTGGGAACCGGGATCACGGAGATACGCAGTATTTT	CATSGNRDHGDTQYF
.	TRBV4-1	.	TRBJ2-2	TGCGCCAGCGAACCCTCAGGCATTTTGAACACCGGGGAGCTGTTTTTT	CASEPSGILNTGELFF
.	TRBV6-1	.	TRBJ1-2	TGTGCCAGCAGTGAAGGTCCCAGGCTTAACTATGGCTACACCTTC	CASSEGPRLNYGYTF
TRBD1	TRBV9	.	TRBJ2-2	TGTGCCAGCAGCGACCAGGGGGAGAGCGGCGGGGAGCTGTTTTTT	CASSDQGESGGELFF
.	TRBV5-1	once	TRBJ2-5	TGCGCCAGCAGCTTGGGTGTCCAACAAGAGACCCAGTACTTC	CASSLGVQQETQYF
.	TRBV20-1	.	TRBJ1-2	TGCAGTGCTAGTCAGGACTATGGCTACACCTTC	CSASQDYGYTF
.	TRBV6-6	.	TRBJ2-1	TGTGCCACCGGGAAGGGTCGTAAGAGCAATGAGCAGTTCTTC	CATGKGRKSNEQFF
TRBD1	TRBV11-2	.	TRBJ1-1	TGTGCCAGCAGCTCCAAAAGGGGCAGGGGGGACACTGAAGCTTTCTTT	CASSSKRGRGDTEAFF
.	TRBV7-8	.	TRBJ2-7	TGTGCCAGCAGCTTAGTCTGGCAAAGCTCCTACGAGCAGTACTTC	CASSLVWQSSYEQYF
.	TRBV15	few	TRBJ1-2	TGTGCCACCAGCAGGGACCCAGGAGGGACCTATGGCTACACCTTC	CATSRDPGGTYGYTF
.	TRBV12-3/TRBV12-4	.	TRBJ1-6	TGTGCCAGCAGCCCCGGGGGAGATTCACCCCTCCACTTT	CASSPGGDSPLHF
TRBD1	TRBV4-1	.	TRBJ1-4	TGCGCCAGCAGCCCCTCGGGACAGGGAAGTGAAAAACTGTTTTTT	CASSPSGQGSEKLFF
.	TRBV9	.	TRBJ1-1	TGTGCCAGCAGCGTTGTGGGAACAGGGTCCACTGAAGCTTTCTTT	CASSVVGTGSTEAFF
.	TRBV3-1/TRBV3-2	.	TRBJ1-4	TGTGCCAGCAGCCTCCGTCAGACAACTAATGAAAAACTGTTTTTT	CASSLRQTTNEKLFF
.	TRBV10-2	once	TRBJ2-7	TGCGCCAGCACCCCCTCACCGCCTACTAACGAGCAGTACTTC	CASTPSPPTNEQYF
TRBD2	TRBV2	.	TRBJ2-2	TGTGCCAGCAGGGGACTAGCGGGGGGAAACACCGGGGAGCTGTTTTTT	CASRGLAGGNTGELFF
TRBD2	TRBV3-1/TRBV3-2	.	TRBJ2-3	TGTGCCAGCAGCCCTAGGACTAGCGGGCGCACAGATACGCAGTATTTT	CASSPRTSGRTDTQYF
.	TRBV6-5	.	TRBJ1-5	TGTGCCAGCAGTCAGGGCCTTTGGCCCCAGCATTTT	CASSQGLWPQHF
.	TRBV10-3	.	TRBJ1-6	TGTGCCATCAGTGACCAGGCCACGAGCTCCTATAATTCACCCCTCCACTTT	CAISDQATSSYNSPLHF
.	TRBV7-8	.	TRBJ2-3	TGTGCCAGCAGCTTAACAGAGAATACGCTAATTGCAGATACGCAGTATTTT	CASSLTENTLIADTQYF
TRBD1	TRBV2	.	TRBJ2-7	TGTGCCAGCAGCGCACAGGGGGTCCACGAGCAGTACTTC	CASSAQGVHEQYF
TRBD1	TRBV7-6	.	TRBJ1-4	TGTGCCAGCAGCTTAGGCATGGGACAGGGGAATCTGTTTTTT	CASSLGMGQGNLFF
.	TRBV2	.	TRBJ2-2	TGTGCCAGCAGCCCTCAGGGCCCGAACACCGGGGAGCTGTTTTTT	CASSPQGPNTGELFF
.	TRBV6-5	.	TRBJ1-4	TGTGCCAGCACCTCCGGGACAACTAATGAAAAACTGTTTTTT	CASTSGTTNEKLFF
.	TRBV19	once	TRBJ1-5	TGTGCCAGTAGGGAAACAGGGACCGGCAATCAGCCCCAGCATTTT	CASRETGTGNQPQHF
TRBD1	TRBV5-5	.	TRBJ2-1	TGTGCCAGCAGCTTGGCCCCGGACAGGGGGCCCAGGCAGTTCTTC	CASSLAPDRGPRQFF
TRBD2	TRBV30	.	TRBJ2-1	TGTGCCTGGAGTATTAGGGACTATAAGTTCTTC	CAWSIRDYKFF
.	TRBV27	.	TRBJ1-1	TGTGCCAGCAGTTTGGGCCTGAACACTGAAGCTTTCTTT	CASSLGLNTEAFF
.	TRBV12-5	once	TRBJ2-1	TGTGCTAGTGGTGCGCACGGCTCCTACAATGAGCAGTTCTTC	CASGAHGSYNEQFF
TRBD1	TRBV7-9	.	TRBJ1-4	TGTGCCAGCAGCTTAGCGGAAGGGGGCCATGAAAAACTGTTTTTT	CASSLAEGGHEKLFF
TRBD2	TRBV5-1	.	TRBJ2-5	TGCGCCAGCAGCTTGGGGGGTAGCGGGAGTGAGGCAGAGACCCAGTACTTC	CASSLGGSGSEAETQYF
TRBD2	TRBV27	.	TRBJ2-1	TGTGCCAGCAGTTTGACTAGCGGGGGGACTCGCTCCTACAATGAGCAGTTCTTC	CASSLTSGGTRSYNEQFF
.	TRBV5-6	once	TRBJ1-2	TGTGCCAGCAGCTTGTTGCGTGACGAGCGATATGGCTACACCTTC	CASSLLRDERYGYTF
TRBD1	TRBV3-1/TRBV3-2	.	TRBJ1-3	TGTGCCAGCAGCCGAGACAGGGGGGTTGGAAACACCATATATTTT	CASSRDRGVGNTIYF
TRBD1	TRBV24-1	.	TRBJ2-7	TGTGCCACCAGTGATTTAGTACAGGCAGGGGGAGCGGTCTCCTACGAGCAGTACTTC	CATSDLVQAGGAVSYEQYF
.	TRBV21-1	.	TRBJ1-2	TGTGCCAGCAGCAACAAATCCGGGACAGAATATGGCTACACCTTC	CASSNKSGTEYGYTF
.	TRBV7-6	.	TRBJ1-3	TGTGCCAGCAGCTTAGGGGGCCTCTTTGGAAACACCATATATTTT	CASSLGGLFGNTIYF
.	TRBV12-3/TRBV12-4	.	TRBJ1-4	TGTGCCAGCAGTTTAAGACAGGATGAAAAACTGTTTTTT	CASSLRQDEKLFF
.	TRBV6-5	.	TRBJ1-3	TGTGCCAGCAGGGACACTGGAAACACCATATATTTT	CASRDTGNTIYF
.	TRBV6-5	.	TRBJ1-2	TGTGCCAGCGACCAAAGACAAGGATTAATCTATGGCTACACCTTC	CASDQRQGLIYGYTF